This record concerns one TCR beta chain sequence. Authors' analysis steps: Reference gene primer amplification in the assay estimated nucleated cell counts. TCRdb's table, derived via immunoSEQ multiplex PCR, lists solely in-frame clones and lacks some. From that table come the V and J calls and clone size; the DNA was used to work out D and trimming. The sample includes about 63,000 clones, about 80% of them seen just once. This specimen belongs to a study of blood T cell repertoires in COVID-19. Study-wide context: Some COVID-19 samples were acute and others convalescent; all came from the United States, Italy and Spain. PBMCs, B-cell-depleted T cells, or T cells provided the cDNA or gDNA that made up the material.

Between the trimmed V and J ends, which lost 4 bases and 5 bases, there was a span of 18 bases. The CDR3 is made up of 15 amino acids. Germline CDR1 SGHKS, CDR2 YYEKEE (reference sequence). The sequence was collected from a human donor in a cohort sampled during active COVID-19. This chain links TRBV5-5 with TRBJ1-2, with D perhaps matching TRBD1 (5 bases). The specimen sequenced was peripheral blood. CDR3 amino acids: CASSPREGFGYGYTF. The DNA for the CDR3 is TGTGCCAGCAGCCCGCGGGAGGGGTTCGGGTATGGCTACACCTTC.